Described below is a single TCR beta chain sequence and its context. Each donor gave one heparinised blood draw averaging around 120 mL. CD4+ naive, central memory, regulatory and stem cell-like memory cells were sorted via CD45RO/CCR7/CD25/CD127/CD95/CD27. Every sorted population was more than 98% pure. The investigators reverse transcribed all of the isolated RNA, so they sequenced expressed TCRB transcripts. The table came from immunoSEQ multiplex PCR; TCRdb's copy has only in-frame clones and leaves some out. Here the sample spans 900,000 or so clones, 15% to 20% being singletons. The data belong to a study of beta chain features in type 1 diabetes. The source material was naive CD4+ T cells from blood. The source is a woman aged 18-29 years in good health.

CDR3 in amino acids: CASSYRRGDTGELFF. In DNA, the CDR3 is TGTGCCAGCAGTTACCGGAGAGGCGACACCGGGGAGCTGTTTTTT. The chain joins TRBV6-7 to TRBJ2-2; D gene ambiguous. TRBV6-7 has ORF status, its function being uncertain. V was shortened by 2 bases and J by 3 bases, with 10 bases between the two germline ends. The CDR3 has 15 amino acids.